One sample yielded the 26 T cell receptor beta chains listed below, sequenced in a study of T cell repertoires in cytomegalovirus infection (dated by TCRdb to the late 2010s). Sequencer: Illumina HiSeq 1500. TCRdb reworked the public reads: Q25 trimming with fastp, MiXCR clone assembly, productive beta chains retained. One record per CDR3 amino acid sequence lists the most common genes and DNA. This sample lists more than 350,000 distinct CDR3 sequences; under 40% were detected once. Approximately 14% of the sample comes from the top ten. The sequenced sample was PBMCs. Every receptor here comes from a human donor in good health (CMV status not recorded). Some clones in this sample may be carry-over from other donors' samples.

With regard to this clonotype: The missing conserved phenylalanine or tryptophan at the end of this CDR3 makes a read error likely. The V call is TRBV12-3 or TRBV12-4, the J call TRBJ2-1; D gene ambiguous. Trimming shortened V by 6 bases and J by 5 bases, and 8 bases separated the two germline ends. The length of the CDR3 is 12 residues. This chain's CDR3 is CASSSMDNEQFI. The CDR3 region has the DNA TGTGCCAGCAGCAGCATGGACAATGAGCAGTTCATC.

The CDR3 coding sequence is TGCAGTGCTAGGGTCAATTTGGGAGGTGGCAATCAGCCCCAGCATTTT. Its protein is CSARVNLGGGNQPQHF. The rearrangement links TRBV20-1 to TRBJ1-5; no clear D. CDR1 DFQATT and CDR2 SNEGSKA come from the germline V gene (reference sequence). CDR3 length: 16 residues. V lost 3 bases to trimming and J lost 2 bases, with 17 bases between them.

The chain employs TRBV7-6 and TRBJ2-5; TRBD2 aligns across 9 bases. Germline trimming cut 6 bases from V and 1 base from J; bases unmatched to any gene: 18. Germline assignment: CDR1 SGHVS and CDR2 FNYEAQ. CDR3 size: 19 residues. CDR3 DNA: TGTGCCAGCAGTCCCCCCGGGACTAGCCGAACCGGGGGCCAAGAGACCCAGTACTTC. Translated, it gives CASSPPGTSRTGGQETQYF.

This clonotype was detected a few times. The chain carries TRBV6-6 and TRBJ2-6; tentatively, D is TRBD1 (6 bases). The CDR3 contains 19 residues. V lost 2 bases, J lost 0 bases, and 17 bases lay in between. Per the germline V gene, CDR1 is MNHNY and CDR2 is SVGAGI (reference sequence). The CDR3 nucleotides are TGTGCCAGCAGTTACCTAGGGACGCAGGGGCTCTCTGGGGCCAACGTCCTGACTTTC. Protein: CASSYLGTQGLSGANVLTF.

This clonotype showed up many times. This rearrangement joins TRBV11-2 to TRBJ2-4, with 9 bases fitting TRBD2. The CDR3 consists of 19 residues. Trimming at V came to 2 bases and at J to 0 bases, leaving 11 bases not matched to a gene. Looked up from germline, CDR1 is SGHAT and CDR2 is FQNNGV. CDR3 sequence: CASSLFISGGAGAKNIQYF. CDR3 nucleotides: TGTGCCAGCAGCTTATTCATTAGCGGGGGAGCCGGAGCCAAAAACATTCAGTACTTC.

In this sample, this clonotype turned up a few times. The chain links TRBV28 to TRBJ2-5, with 10 bases lining up with TRBD1. This CDR3 is built from 16 residues. Losses at the gene ends were 6 bases for V and 4 bases for J; bases not matched to a gene: 11. Germline V lookup: CDR1 MDHEN, CDR2 SYDVKM. This CDR3 is CASSGSGTGERETQYF. CDR3 nucleotide sequence: TGTGCCAGCAGCGGCTCCGGGACAGGGGAAAGAGAGACCCAGTACTTC.

The gene calls are TRBV20-1 and TRBJ2-3; no clear D. Per the germline V gene, CDR1 is DFQATT and CDR2 is SNEGSKA (reference sequence). The V and J ends lost 6 bases and 2 bases respectively, with 21 bases between them. CDR3 length: 16 residues. The CDR3 is CSAFLGPTLLTDTQYF. The CDR3 coding sequence is TGCAGTGCGTTCCTAGGGCCTACCCTACTCACAGATACGCAGTATTTT.

This clonotype has more than one count but fewer than ten. The rearrangement joins TRBV5-4 to TRBJ2-4, with 9 bases that match TRBD1. Unmatched junction bases numbered 4, after V lost 2 bases and J lost 4 bases. This CDR3 comprises 15 residues. In germline, CDR1 is SGHNT, CDR2 YYREEE (reference sequence). CDR3: CASSLGTGWKNIQYF. CDR3 coding DNA: TGTGCCAGCAGCTTAGGGACAGGGTGGAAAAACATTCAGTACTTC.

This clonotype showed up just a few times. The chain combines TRBV11-2 with TRBJ2-1; 12 bases are shared with TRBD2. The CDR3 spans 16 residues. Trimming cost V 4 bases and J 5 bases; bases outside gene matches: 6. The germline V gene has CDR1 SGHAT and CDR2 FQNNGV. CDR3: CASSSTLAGGNNEQFF. CDR3 sequence (DNA): TGTGCCAGCAGCTCGACCCTAGCGGGGGGGAACAATGAGCAGTTCTTC. The entire variable domain, with the rest obtained from reference TRBV11-2 and TRBJ2-1, is as follows: EAGVAQSPRYKIIEKRQSVAFWCNPISGHATLYWYQQILGQGPKLLIQFQNNGVVDDSQLPKDRFSAERLKGVDSTLKIQPAKLEDSAVYLCASSSTLAGGNNEQFFGPGTRLTVL.

This clonotype occurred a few times. The chain carries TRBV5-6 and TRBJ2-1, with D perhaps TRBD2 (6 bases). There are 12 residues in the CDR3. Germline V lookup: CDR1 SGHDT, CDR2 YYEEEE. V was cut by 4 bases and J by 8 bases, with 10 bases left in between. In DNA form, the CDR3 reads TGTGCCAGCAGCAGACTAGGGCATGAGCAGTTCTTC. Translation gives CASSRLGHEQFF.

This clonotype has a count of ten or more. The chain joins TRBV7-3 to TRBJ2-3; D uncertain. Germline V lookup: CDR1 SGHTA, CDR2 FQGTGA. V was clipped by 0 bases and J by 2 bases, with 18 bases between them. CDR3 length: 18 residues. The CDR3 loop is CASSLTPGVGSDTDTQYF. Here the CDR3 DNA reads TGTGCCAGCAGCTTAACACCCGGAGTAGGGTCGGACACAGATACGCAGTATTTT.

With respect to this clonotype: This could be a read error, since a much larger clone is one nucleotide away. The chain has TRBV4-1 and TRBJ1-5, with a tentative D call TRBD1 (6 bases). The CDR3 sequence is 15 residues long. The V end was cut by 7 bases, the J end by 1 base, with 14 bases between. CDR1 MGHRA and CDR2 YSYEKL come from the germline V gene. CDR3 nucleotide sequence: TGCGCCAGCATCCCAGGGGCTGTGAGCAATCAGCCCCAGCATTTT. This encodes CASIPGAVSNQPQHF.

V gene TRBV6-2 or TRBV6-3 combines with J gene TRBJ2-2; D remains ambiguous. Germline CDR1 is MNHEY and CDR2 is SVGEGT. There are 15 residues in the CDR3. V lost 0 bases and J 1 base, leaving 6 bases between the germline ends. The CDR3 DNA follows: TGTGCCAGCAGTTACTCTGGGTTGAACACCGGGGAGCTGTTTTTT. It yields the protein CASSYSGLNTGELFF.

This clonotype was recorded a few times. CDR3 residues: CASSMPFSGGVYGYTF. The CDR3 DNA reads TGTGCCAGTAGTATGCCCTTTTCGGGTGGCGTCTATGGCTACACCTTC. This chain connects TRBV19 to TRBJ1-2; D gene unclear. Germline loops: CDR1 LNHDA, CDR2 SQIVND (reference sequence). The CDR3 is made up of 16 amino acids. V dropped 3 bases and J dropped 4 bases, with 18 bases sitting between them.

Only a few counts were recorded for this clonotype. V is TRBV10-2 and J is TRBJ1-1; 9 bases map to TRBD1. Looked up from germline, CDR1 is WSHSY and CDR2 is SAAADI. The CDR3 is made up of 15 amino acids. V trimming: 2 bases; J trimming: 6 bases; junction bases outside the gene matches: 7. Here the CDR3 reads CASSELQGASSEAFF. DNA of the CDR3: TGCGCCAGCAGTGAGCTACAGGGGGCGAGTTCTGAAGCTTTCTTT.

In regard to this clonotype: This may arise from a read error, as a much more abundant clone is one base away. The chain carries TRBV7-6 and TRBJ2-7; perhaps TRBD1 as D (5 bases). This CDR3 region has 14 residues. CDR1 SGHVS and CDR2 FNYEAQ come from the germline V gene. This CDR3 reads CASSADTMPYEKYF. CDR3 nucleotide sequence: TGTGCCAGCAGCGCGGACACAATGCCCTACGAGAAGTACTTC. The full variable domain, with the rest looked up from reference TRBV7-6 and TRBJ2-7, is GAGVSQSPRYKVTKRGQDVALRCDPISGHVSLYWYRQALGQGPEFLTYFNYEAQQDKSGLPNDRFSAERPEGSISTLTIQRTEQRDSAMYRCASSADTMPYEKYFGPGTRLTVT.

The V and J genes are TRBV12-3 or TRBV12-4 and TRBJ1-5; the match to TRBD1 covers 8 bases. The J segment lost 4 bases and the V segment lost 6 bases, leaving 8 bases of the junction unmatched. This CDR3 is built from 15 residues. The CDR3 is CASRRQGKINQPQHF. As DNA, the CDR3 is TGTGCCAGCAGACGACAGGGGAAAATTAATCAGCCCCAGCATTTT.

This clonotype was counted ten times or more. The rearrangement links TRBV7-2 to TRBJ2-1, with 10 bases matching TRBD2. Germline-derived CDR1 and CDR2 are SGHTA and FQGNSA. This CDR3 has 16 amino acids. V gave up 3 bases and J gave up 1 base; unmatched junction bases: 3. CDR3 loop: CASSFLAGASYNEQFF. The CDR3 coding sequence is TGTGCCAGCAGCTTTCTAGCGGGGGCGTCCTACAATGAGCAGTTCTTC.

This clonotype was detected only a few times. The chain uses TRBV18 and TRBJ2-5; D remains ambiguous. Trimming left V 2 bases short and J 0 bases short, with 1 base between. CDR3 length equals 12 residues. Germline assignment: CDR1 KGHSH and CDR2 LQKENI. CDR3 amino acids: CASSPNQETQYF. CDR3 in DNA: TGTGCCAGCTCACCAAACCAAGAGACCCAGTACTTC. The full variable domain, in which reference TRBV18 and TRBJ2-5 provide the parts outside the CDR3, is NAGVMQNPRHLVRRRGQEARLRCSPMKGHSHVYWYRQLPEEGLKFMVYLQKENIIDESGMPKERFSAEFPKEGPSILRIQQVVRGDSAAYFCASSPNQETQYFGPGTRLLVL.

Only a few counts were recorded for this clonotype. The rearrangement joins TRBV6-2 or TRBV6-3 to TRBJ1-6; D gene unclear. This CDR3 is 15 amino acids long. Germline values: CDR1 MNHEY, CDR2 SVGEGT. Trimming shortened V by 7 bases and J by 8 bases, and 18 bases separated the two germline ends. Here the CDR3 reads CASTRTEEAYSPLHF. CDR3 bases: TGTGCCAGCACCCGGACGGAGGAAGCGTATTCACCCCTCCACTTT.

A word on this clonotype: Given a much more abundant clone one base away, this may be a read error. The V gene is TRBV7-6, the J gene TRBJ1-3, with unresolved D. Germline loops: CDR1 SGHVS, CDR2 FNYEAQ. The CDR3 extends over 13 amino acids. Here the CDR3 DNA reads TGTTCCAGCAGTGAAGACCTCGGAAACACCATATATTTT. It specifies CSSSEDLGNTIYF.

Concerning this clonotype itself: The junction and the germline gene differ at one end; a read error may be behind it. The chain couples TRBV27 to TRBJ1-1; tentative D call: TRBD1 (5 bases). CDR1 and CDR2 from the germline V gene are MNHEY and SMNVEV (reference sequence). The CDR3 extends over 15 amino acids. The CDR3 region is CARSLAGVRSTEAFF. The CDR3 coding sequence is TGTGCCCGCAGTTTAGCGGGGGTCAGGAGCACTGAAGCTTTCTTT.

Points on this clonotype: With a much larger clone just one base away, this may be a read error. In nucleotides, the CDR3 is TGTGCCAGCAGCTTGGTGCAGGGTTTAGGGGAGACCAAGTACTTC. As protein: CASSLVQGLGETKYF. The rearrangement uses TRBV7-8 and TRBJ2-5; D might be TRBD1 or TRBD2, each matching 5 bases. Germline CDR1 reads SGHVS; CDR2 reads FQNEAQ. The CDR3 spans 15 residues.

The sample holds a few counts of this clonotype. V usage is TRBV6-2 or TRBV6-3 and J usage is TRBJ1-5; TRBD1 matches 8 bases. The CDR3 spans 15 residues. The germline gives CDR1 MNHEY, CDR2 SVGEGT. V lost 7 bases to trimming and J lost 6 bases; unmatched junction nucleotides: 11. CDR3 loop: CASIPGTGVAQPQHF. CDR3 bases: TGTGCCAGCATCCCCGGGACAGGCGTTGCTCAGCCCCAGCATTTT.

A remark on this clonotype: The CDR3 carries no conserved terminal phenylalanine or tryptophan, so it likely arises from a read error. The DNA is omitted, as the CDR3 cannot be located on it reliably, and the CDR3 follows TCRdb's listing. This chain links TRBV7-8 with TRBJ2-3; the table gives TRBD1 as D, unverified against the DNA. Germline loops: CDR1 SGHVS, CDR2 FQNEAQ. Inclusive of both ends, the CDR3 amounts to 18 amino acids. The CDR3 spells CASSLVLRGAGRTDTPYL.

In the case of this clonotype: A read error may be the cause here, since a much bigger clone is one base away. CDR3 nucleotide sequence: TGTGCCAGCAGTCCCCCGGTACTAGCGGGGGGGCCGAACACCGGGGAGCTGTTTTTT. This gives the protein CASSPPVLAGGPNTGELFF. The chain is built from TRBV28 and TRBJ2-2, with TRBD2 identical over 13 bases. CDR1 and CDR2 from the germline V gene are MDHEN and SYDVKM. There are 19 residues in the CDR3. The V and J ends lost 5 bases and 0 bases, in that order; junction bases with no gene match: 9.